The entry below gives a single T cell receptor (beta chain) sequence along with its context. The repertoire was sequenced with immunoSEQ multiplex PCR; TCRdb's copy has only in-frame clones and lacks some. The table has some 41,000 clones, about 87% seen once. The sample comes from a study of control samples from healthy donors and cancer patients. This CDR3 contains 13 residues. Trimming left V 1 base short and J 7 bases short, with 10 bases between. In germline, CDR1 is SEHNR, CDR2 FQNEAQ (reference sequence). The material sequenced was PBMCs. The chain has TRBV7-9 and TRBJ1-1; unclear D gene. This receptor was identified in a woman aged 55-69 years with lung cancer. The CDR3: CASSLGAEGEAFF. CDR3 nucleotides: TGTGCCAGCAGCTTAGGGGCGGAGGGTGAAGCTTTCTTT.